These 14 T cell receptor beta chains were all obtained from the same sample, sequenced in a study of T cell responses to AZD1222 COVID-19 vaccine. Generated by immunoSEQ multiplex PCR, the TCRdb table keeps only in-frame clones and is missing some. The top ten hold about 2.2% of the sample, which has 80,000 to 90,000 clones, about nine tenths seen once. This sample comprised peripheral blood, obtained on day 0 of AZD1222 vaccination. The receptors derive from an adult in good health.

This clone appeared a few times. The V call is TRBV2, the J call TRBJ1-2; 9 positions agree with TRBD1. This CDR3 has 12 residues. The V gene end was trimmed by 9 bases and the J gene end by 6 bases; junction bases not matched to a gene: 5. The germline gives CDR1 SNHLY, CDR2 FYNNEI. CDR3 residues: CARDRGIHGYTF. CDR3 nucleotide sequence: TGTGCCAGAGACAGGGGGATTCATGGCTACACCTTC.

J is TRBJ2-7 and V is TRBV5-1; weak D call: TRBD1 (6 bases). CDR1 SGHRS and CDR2 YFSETQ come from the germline V gene. Between the trimmed V and J ends, which lost 4 bases and 3 bases, there was a span of 23 bases. This CDR3 is 17 amino acids long. This chain's CDR3 is CASSPDPQGSYVYEQYF. CDR3 bases: TGCGCCAGCAGCCCGGACCCACAGGGCTCTTACGTCTACGAGCAGTACTTC.

V gene TRBV5-5 combines with J gene TRBJ1-2; maybe TRBD1 (5 bases). This CDR3 has 15 amino acids. Per the germline V gene, CDR1 is SGHKS and CDR2 is YYEKEE (reference sequence). V gave up 3 bases and J gave up 2 bases, with 14 bases separating them. As DNA, the CDR3 is TGTGCCAGCAGCTATATGGGGGACCCGAACTATGGCTACACCTTC. Translating it yields CASSYMGDPNYGYTF.

The V gene is TRBV6-5, the J gene TRBJ2-5, with D tentatively TRBD1 or TRBD2 (6 bases each). Trimming shortened V by 6 bases and J by 5 bases, and 16 bases separated the two germline ends. CDR1 is MNHEY, CDR2 SVGAGI, per germline. The CDR3 length is 14 residues. CDR3 coding DNA: TGTGCCAGCAGCCGAGGGGGGTCTTTCGAGACCCAGTACTTC. Its protein is CASSRGGSFETQYF.

The chain couples TRBV12-3 or TRBV12-4 to TRBJ1-1; D call uncertain. V lost 4 bases, J lost 1 base, and 7 bases lay in between. The CDR3 runs to 13 residues. In DNA, the CDR3 is TGTGCCAGCAGTTCATCAGCGAACACTGAAGCTTTCTTT. Translated, it gives CASSSSANTEAFF.

In its sample, this clone was seen once. The chain combines TRBV7-2 with TRBJ2-2; D is unresolved. V lost 1 base and J 7 bases, leaving 7 bases between the germline ends. CDR3 length equals 13 residues. The germline V gene encodes CDR1 SGHTA and CDR2 FQGNSA. In DNA, the CDR3 is TGTGCCAGCAGCTTAGTCGGCCGCGGGGAGCTGTTTTTT. Translated, it gives CASSLVGRGELFF.

This clone came up once. This chain links TRBV7-9 with TRBJ2-7; possible D gene TRBD2, 5 bases. From germline, CDR1 is SEHNR and CDR2 FQNEAQ (reference sequence). Trimming took off 0 bases at V and 5 bases at J, with 8 bases between the two ends. This CDR3 contains 13 residues. The CDR3 spells CASSLAGSHEQYF. The DNA for the CDR3 is TGTGCCAGCAGCTTAGCAGGGAGCCACGAGCAGTACTTC.

This chain's CDR3 is CASPCDTEAFF. Written as DNA, the CDR3 is TGTGCCAGCCCGTGCGACACTGAAGCTTTCTTT. This chain connects TRBV3-1 (or the pseudogene TRBV3-2) to TRBJ1-1; the D is unclear. The CDR3 is made up of 11 amino acids. Germline V gene lookup returns CDR1 LGHDT and CDR2 YNNKEL (reference sequence). V lost 8 bases and J lost 3, with 7 bases in between.

The chain uses TRBV7-2 and TRBJ1-5, with D perhaps matching TRBD1 (5 bases). Germline V gene sequence: CDR1 SGHTA, CDR2 FQGNSA. Deletions cut 5 bases from V and 3 bases from J, with 17 bases between. The CDR3 sequence is 16 residues long. The CDR3 DNA is TGTGCCAGCAGCCCAGAAAGGGACGGATTCAATCAGCCCCAGCATTTT. This gives the protein CASSPERDGFNQPQHF.

V is TRBV10-3 and J is TRBJ2-5; no definite D call. V lost 11 bases and J lost 2, with 15 bases in between. CDR1 ENHRY and CDR2 SYGVKD come from the germline V gene. The CDR3 length is 13 residues. The DNA for the CDR3 is TGTGCCTCCCGGAAGGGATCACAAGAGACCCAGTACTTC. It yields the protein CASRKGSQETQYF.

The gene calls are TRBV6-5 and TRBJ2-7; 7 bases agree with TRBD1. CDR1 and CDR2 from the germline V gene are MNHEY and SVGAGI. Germline trimming cut 11 bases from V and 1 base from J; bases unmatched to any gene: 2. This CDR3 contains 11 residues. The CDR3 bases are TGTGCCTCGGGACAGTCCTACGAGCAGTACTTC. Its protein product is CASGQSYEQYF.

The V gene is TRBV9, the J gene TRBJ2-1; D tentatively reads TRBD1 or TRBD2 (5 bases each). Germline loops: CDR1 SGDLS, CDR2 YYNGEE. This CDR3 is built from 13 residues. V gave up 2 bases and J gave up 4 bases, with 7 bases separating them. CDR3 loop: CASSVEGYNEQFF. The CDR3 nucleotides read TGTGCCAGCAGCGTCGAGGGGTACAATGAGCAGTTCTTC.

The chain is built from TRBV11-2 and TRBJ1-1; D might be TRBD1 (6 bases). The germline CDR1 and CDR2 sequences are SGHAT and FQNNGV. The V end lost 3 bases, the J end lost 6 bases, and 14 bases lay between the germline ends. This CDR3 spans 14 amino acids. This CDR3 is CASSLEKGGPEAFF. The CDR3 bases are TGTGCCAGCAGCTTGGAAAAGGGGGGCCCTGAAGCTTTCTTT.

The rearrangement uses TRBV3-1 (or the pseudogene TRBV3-2) and TRBJ1-4; D is possibly TRBD1 (6 bases). CDR3 size: 15 residues. In germline, CDR1 is LGHDT, CDR2 YNNKEL (reference sequence). Trimming shortened V by 6 bases and J by 6 bases, and 17 bases separated the two germline ends. CDR3: CASRVKGQPYEKLFF. CDR3 coding DNA: TGTGCCAGCAGGGTCAAGGGACAACCGTATGAAAAACTGTTTTTT.